The sequence of this TCR beta chain was determined in a study of blood T cell repertoires in COVID-19. Participants, 18 to 89 years old, spanned around 25 US areas. The authors' processing: Amplification with reference gene primers provided the estimates of nucleated cell counts. The table came from immunoSEQ multiplex PCR; TCRdb's copy has only in-frame clones and leaves some out. The V and J calls and the clone size are those of that table, but D and trimming were determined from the DNA. The table has a few hundred thousand clones, 90% seen once. The ends were cut back, 3 bases at V and 5 bases at J, with 14 bases in the middle. The CDR3 contains 14 residues. Germline V lookup: CDR1 SNHLY, CDR2 FYNNEI.

Sequencing was done on a sample of PBMCs or T cells enriched from blood (not recorded which). The receptor's source is a man in his late teens or twenties who had recovered from COVID-19. This rearrangement joins TRBV2 to TRBJ2-7; D might be TRBD2 (6 bases). This chain's CDR3 is CASSDQAGRNEQYF. For the CDR3, the DNA is TGTGCCAGCAGTGATCAGGCAGGGAGGAACGAGCAGTACTTC.